The 5 T cell receptor beta chains listed next were all sequenced from one sample in a study of OX40 agonist ivuxolimab in advanced cancers. Sequenced by immunoSEQ multiplex PCR; TCRdb stores in-frame clones only, minus some. The sample shows about 15,000 clones, roughly 80% of them seen only once. The sequencing here drew on CD4+ or CD8+ T cells sorted from blood, taken in a trial of the OX40 agonist ivuxolimab. The origin of the receptors is an adult with an advanced solid tumor such as melanoma, head and neck, liver or kidney cancer.

The V gene is TRBV7-2, the J gene TRBJ1-2, with 10 positions matching TRBD1. Germline V gene sequence: CDR1 SGHTA, CDR2 FQGNSA. The CDR3 loop spans 16 amino acids. The V gene end was trimmed by 7 bases and the J gene end by 3 bases; junction bases not matched to a gene: 11. The CDR3 is CASTPDLGTGDYGYTF. The CDR3 DNA is TGTGCCAGCACCCCGGATCTCGGGACAGGGGACTATGGCTACACCTTC.

CDR3 in amino acids: CASSVEGSVYGQGGNEQFF. The CDR3 DNA reads TGTGCCAGCAGCGTAGAGGGCAGCGTGTATGGGCAGGGAGGGAATGAGCAGTTCTTC. J is TRBJ2-1 and V is TRBV9; TRBD2 matches 7 bases. This CDR3 contains 19 residues. Germline V lookup: CDR1 SGDLS, CDR2 YYNGEE. Trimming took 0 bases from V and 7 from J; bases not matched to a gene: 19.

This clone was counted a few times. The chain carries TRBV7-8 and TRBJ1-1, with D possibly being TRBD1 (5 bases). CDR3 length: 15 amino acids. Germline values: CDR1 SGHVS, CDR2 FQNEAQ. V gave up 3 bases and J gave up 4 bases, with 15 bases separating them. In DNA, the CDR3 is TGTGCCAGCAGCTTGGGCGGGGGAGCTAGCACTGAAGCTTTCTTT. Its translation is CASSLGGGASTEAFF.

V gene TRBV29-1 combines with J gene TRBJ2-5; D perhaps matches TRBD2 (6 bases). The length of the CDR3 is 16 residues. CDR1 and CDR2 (germline): SQVTM, ANQGSEA. Trimming shortened V by 3 bases and J by 0 bases, and 17 bases separated the two germline ends. The CDR3 nucleotides are TGCAGCGTTGAGTATCGGAGGGCGACGTACCAAGAGACCCAGTACTTC. This sequence encodes CSVEYRRATYQETQYF.

This clone has more than one count but fewer than ten. The chain has TRBV28 and TRBJ1-1, with 7 bases identical to TRBD1. The CDR3 sequence is 16 residues long. Germline assignment: CDR1 MDHEN and CDR2 SYDVKM. V shed 5 bases and J 0 bases; nucleotides not matched to a gene: 9. The CDR3 loop is CASSTGTVFLNTEAFF. CDR3 in DNA: TGTGCCAGCAGTACCGGGACAGTCTTTTTGAACACTGAAGCTTTCTTT. The full variable domain, with the rest looked up from reference TRBV28 and TRBJ1-1, is DVKVTQSSRYLVKRTGEKVFLECVQDMDHENMFWYRQDPGLGLRLIYFSYDVKMKEKGDIPEGYSVSREKKERFSLILESASTNQTSMYLCASSTGTVFLNTEAFFGQGTRLTVV.